Given below is one T cell receptor (beta chain) in context. The table lists this clone with a few counts. No antigen is known for it. Within one base of it there is no much larger clone, and no base qualities were kept. This record comes from a study of metastatic and nonmetastatic thyroid tumors (dated by TCRdb to between 2020 and 2021). Turning to the overall study: For patients with malignant and with benign thyroid disease, the researchers compared repertoires between peripheral blood samples and tumor or nodule tissue samples.

Points the paper makes about the study in general: In both blood and tumor samples, TCR beta diversity was reported to be significantly higher in malignant tumors than in benign nodules.

Sequences MNHNS (CDR1) and SASEGT (CDR2) are obtained from the germline V gene. There are 15 amino acids in the CDR3, from cysteine to phenylalanine inclusive. The DNA shown is the 45-base CDR3, in frame from base 1. The junction shows trimming of 3 bases on V and 0 bases on J, plus 8 bases between the germline ends. None of the patients had been given any treatment before thyroid surgery. Patient clinical samples collected from about 2012 to 2019 were retrospectively analysed using T-cell receptor beta sequencing. The protocol used for the library was PCR. The data were produced on an Illumina HiSeq 4000. The TCR beta-chain CDR3 region of each patient was profiled by high-throughput sequencing. In the paper's pipeline: The researchers built a classifier to tell apart papillary thyroid cancer patients with distant metastasis, based on CDR3 differences among clinicopathological groups. Repertoire diversity was assessed with the Shannon index, and tumor-blood repertoire similarity with the Morisita-Horn index. TCRdb reprocessing: public reads trimmed at Q25 with fastp, clones called with MiXCR, in-frame beta chains kept. The V and J calls reflect TCRdb's pipeline rather than the authors' work. In this sample the table shows more than 40,000 clones, 16% of which occur a single time. The ten most abundant clones make up over 20% of the sample.

The sequence joins TRBV6-1 to TRBJ1-4, with the D gene not confidently named. The sample consisted of blood. The receptor's source is a female donor with papillary thyroid cancer or a benign thyroid nodule (not recorded which). Some clones in this sample may be carry-over from other donors' samples. In nucleotides, the sequence is TGTGCCAGCAGTGATTGGACCCCAACTAATGAAAAACTGTTTTTT. This gives the protein CASSDWTPTNEKLFF.